The clone carrying this T cell receptor beta chain appeared many times. The record originates from a study of T cells in Graves' hyperthyroidism and ophthalmopathy. Across the study: Peripheral blood collection took place at initial diagnosis, before any treatment.

The source material, RNA transcripts, was used to amplify TCR beta CDR3 regions. HTBI primers drove first-round RT-PCR of the TCR CDR3. TCRdb independently ran MiXCR on the multiplex PCR reads; one entry per CDR3 protein. The repertoire holds around 530,000 distinct CDR3 sequences, under 20% seen once, with around 17% in the top ten. V lost 8 bases and J lost 1; bases outside the gene matches: 21. This CDR3 has 19 residues. Under 3 months was the duration of disease in ophthalmopathy patients, who also had a Clinical Activity Score of at least 3 and a NOSPECS grade of at least 4. Uncontrolled infection, other autoimmune disease, pregnancy or lactation barred patients from enrollment. This sample holds PBMCs from less than 11 ml fresh peripheral blood.

The origin of this receptor is a woman under 30 with Graves' ophthalmopathy. The chain joins TRBV12-3 or TRBV12-4 to TRBJ2-5, with 8 bases fitting TRBD2. The sample consisted of blood. DNA of the CDR3: TGTGCCAGCTCCCTTCATTTGAATCAGGGACTAGGCGGCCAAGAGACCCAGTACTTC. Amino acids: CASSLHLNQGLGGQETQYF.